These T cell receptor beta chains were read from a single sample in a study of shared clonotypes between healthy human individuals. Clones were read by immunoSEQ multiplex PCR, and TCRdb kept only the in-frame ones, dropping some. The data hold some 740,000 clones, with over 90% observed a single time. Sequencing was carried out using naive CD8+ T cells sorted from blood. These receptors were obtained from a young man in good health. CDR3s include the opening cysteine and the closing phenylalanine or tryptophan. A D gene is named only where the DNA matches it firmly. Some rows mark clone size as missing; the rest say once, few, many or name a class of expanded clone.

d_gene: TRBD2; abundance: .; len: 14; j_gene: TRBJ2-7; v_gene: TRBV7-7; CDR3nt: TGTGCCAGCGCGAGGGCTAGCGGAAACTACGAGCAGTACTTC; CDR3aa: CASARASGNYEQYF
d_gene: TRBD1; abundance: .; len: 15; j_gene: TRBJ1-2; v_gene: TRBV7-9; CDR3nt: TGTGCCAGCAGCCCACTGACAGGGCCGAGGGTCGGCTACACCTTC; CDR3aa: CASSPLTGPRVGYTF
d_gene: .; abundance: .; len: 14; j_gene: TRBJ2-1; v_gene: TRBV29-1; CDR3nt: TGCAGCGTTGAGTTGGTGGGAGTGGGTAATGAGCAGTTCTTC; CDR3aa: CSVELVGVGNEQFF
d_gene: .; abundance: .; len: 14; j_gene: TRBJ2-4; v_gene: TRBV11-2; CDR3nt: TGTGCCAGCAGCTTAGTTGGTCAAAAAAACATTCAGTACTTC; CDR3aa: CASSLVGQKNIQYF
d_gene: .; abundance: .; len: 15; j_gene: TRBJ2-5; v_gene: TRBV18; CDR3nt: TGTGCCAGCTCACCACCTAAGGCGGGGAAAGAGACCCAGTACTTC; CDR3aa: CASSPPKAGKETQYF
d_gene: TRBD1; abundance: .; len: 13; j_gene: TRBJ2-7; v_gene: TRBV19; CDR3nt: TGTGCCAGTAGCCTGGGACAGGGATACGAGCAGTACTTC; CDR3aa: CASSLGQGYEQYF
d_gene: .; abundance: .; len: 14; j_gene: TRBJ2-7; v_gene: TRBV9; CDR3nt: TGTGCCAGCAGCGACTCCGGGTTGGTGGGCGAGCAGTACTTC; CDR3aa: CASSDSGLVGEQYF
d_gene: .; abundance: .; len: 12; j_gene: TRBJ1-2; v_gene: TRBV2; CDR3nt: TGTGCCAGCAGTGAAGCCGGGGGTGGCTACACCTTC; CDR3aa: CASSEAGGGYTF
d_gene: .; abundance: once; len: 12; j_gene: TRBJ2-1; v_gene: TRBV5-6; CDR3nt: TGTGCCAGCAGCCGGGATTACATTGAGCAGTTCTTC; CDR3aa: CASSRDYIEQFF
d_gene: .; abundance: .; len: 14; j_gene: TRBJ2-2; v_gene: TRBV7-8; CDR3nt: TGTGCCAGCAGCTTAGGGGGAGTGGACGGGGAGCTGTTTTTT; CDR3aa: CASSLGGVDGELFF
d_gene: TRBD1; abundance: .; len: 14; j_gene: TRBJ1-2; v_gene: TRBV6-1; CDR3nt: TGTGCCAGCAGTGAAGGACAGGGGCCCTATGGCTACACCTTC; CDR3aa: CASSEGQGPYGYTF
d_gene: .; abundance: once; len: 14; j_gene: TRBJ1-2; v_gene: TRBV15; CDR3nt: TGTGCCACCAGCAGAGAAAGTGGGTACTATGGCTACACCTTC; CDR3aa: CATSRESGYYGYTF
d_gene: .; abundance: .; len: 15; j_gene: TRBJ2-7; v_gene: TRBV6-1; CDR3nt: TGTGCCAGCAGTGAATGGGCAGGCATATCCTACGAGCAGTACTTC; CDR3aa: CASSEWAGISYEQYF
d_gene: TRBD1; abundance: .; len: 14; j_gene: TRBJ1-2; v_gene: TRBV27; CDR3nt: TGTGCCAGCAGTTTATACGGGACAGGTGATGGCTACACCTTC; CDR3aa: CASSLYGTGDGYTF
d_gene: TRBD2; abundance: .; len: 17; j_gene: TRBJ2-6; v_gene: TRBV28; CDR3nt: TGTGCCAGCAGCCCCCGGGGGACTAGCTCTGGGGCCAACGTCCTGACTTTC; CDR3aa: CASSPRGTSSGANVLTF
d_gene: TRBD2; abundance: .; len: 13; j_gene: TRBJ2-3; v_gene: TRBV29-1; CDR3nt: TGCAGCGTTGCTGTTAGCGGGAGCTATACGCAGTATTTT; CDR3aa: CSVAVSGSYTQYF
d_gene: TRBD2; abundance: .; len: 19; j_gene: TRBJ2-3; v_gene: TRBV14; CDR3nt: TGTGCCAGCAGCCAAGATGGGACTAGCGGGAGGGCCTTCACAGATACGCAGTATTTT; CDR3aa: CASSQDGTSGRAFTDTQYF
d_gene: .; abundance: .; len: 13; j_gene: TRBJ2-7; v_gene: TRBV19; CDR3nt: TGTGCCAGTAGTATAGTTCCGGGGCTCGAGCAGTACTTC; CDR3aa: CASSIVPGLEQYF
d_gene: TRBD1; abundance: .; len: 16; j_gene: TRBJ2-7; v_gene: TRBV11-2; CDR3nt: TGTGCCAGCAGCGACTACGCGGGACAGGGGGACTACGAGCAGTACTTC; CDR3aa: CASSDYAGQGDYEQYF
d_gene: .; abundance: .; len: 12; j_gene: TRBJ2-2; v_gene: TRBV7-2; CDR3nt: TGTGCCAGCAGCTCTAACACCGGGGAGCTGTTTTTT; CDR3aa: CASSSNTGELFF
d_gene: .; abundance: once; len: 14; j_gene: TRBJ2-3; v_gene: TRBV6-1; CDR3nt: TGTGCCAGCAGTGAAATTGCGAGCACAGATACGCAGTATTTT; CDR3aa: CASSEIASTDTQYF
d_gene: .; abundance: .; len: 12; j_gene: TRBJ2-2; v_gene: TRBV9; CDR3nt: TGTGCCAGCAGCGAATACACCGGGGAGCTGTTTTTT; CDR3aa: CASSEYTGELFF
d_gene: .; abundance: .; len: 13; j_gene: TRBJ1-1; v_gene: TRBV9; CDR3nt: TGTGCCAGCAGCGTAGGGCCCACCAGTGAAGCTTTCTTT; CDR3aa: CASSVGPTSEAFF
d_gene: .; abundance: once; len: 16; j_gene: TRBJ1-2; v_gene: TRBV2; CDR3nt: TGTGCCAGCAGTGATTGGACTGTCAAGGGGGTCTATGGCTACACCTTC; CDR3aa: CASSDWTVKGVYGYTF
d_gene: TRBD2; abundance: once; len: 16; j_gene: TRBJ2-7; v_gene: TRBV6-6; CDR3nt: TGTGCCAGCAGTCAGACCGGGGGGTCCCTCTCCTACGAGCAGTACTTC; CDR3aa: CASSQTGGSLSYEQYF
d_gene: .; abundance: .; len: 14; j_gene: TRBJ2-7; v_gene: TRBV15; CDR3nt: TGTGCCACCAGCAGAGATGTTGTAGGCTACGAGCAGTACTTC; CDR3aa: CATSRDVVGYEQYF
d_gene: TRBD2; abundance: .; len: 15; j_gene: TRBJ2-3; v_gene: TRBV9; CDR3nt: TGTGCCAGCAGCGCGGGACTAGCGGGCACAGATACGCAGTATTTT; CDR3aa: CASSAGLAGTDTQYF
d_gene: .; abundance: once; len: 15; j_gene: TRBJ2-1; v_gene: TRBV19; CDR3nt: TGTGCCAGTAGTATTTTCTCGGGAGAGGGCAATGAGCAGTTCTTC; CDR3aa: CASSIFSGEGNEQFF
d_gene: .; abundance: .; len: 14; j_gene: TRBJ1-5; v_gene: TRBV11-2; CDR3nt: TGTGCCAGCAGCTTAAGAAGTGGCAATCAGCCCCAGCATTTT; CDR3aa: CASSLRSGNQPQHF
d_gene: .; abundance: .; len: 14; j_gene: TRBJ2-5; v_gene: TRBV7-2; CDR3nt: TGTGCCAGCAGCAAGGAGGGGGTCCAAGAGACCCAGTACTTC; CDR3aa: CASSKEGVQETQYF
d_gene: .; abundance: .; len: 13; j_gene: TRBJ2-7; v_gene: TRBV5-4; CDR3nt: TGTGCCAGCAGCTTGTCGGGAGTGAGCGAGCAGTACTTC; CDR3aa: CASSLSGVSEQYF
d_gene: .; abundance: .; len: 17; j_gene: TRBJ2-3; v_gene: TRBV2; CDR3nt: TGTGCCAGCAGTGACGATTTCGGAAAGGCTAGCACAGATACGCAGTATTTT; CDR3aa: CASSDDFGKASTDTQYF
d_gene: TRBD1; abundance: .; len: 16; j_gene: TRBJ2-2; v_gene: TRBV4-2; CDR3nt: TGTGCCAGCAGCCACCTCGGGACAGGGGACACCGGGGAGCTGTTTTTT; CDR3aa: CASSHLGTGDTGELFF
d_gene: TRBD1; abundance: .; len: 19; j_gene: TRBJ2-6; v_gene: TRBV7-3; CDR3nt: TGTGCCAGCAGCTCTAGCCCCTGGGACAGGACCTCTGGGGCCAACGTCCTGACTTTC; CDR3aa: CASSSSPWDRTSGANVLTF
d_gene: .; abundance: .; len: 18; j_gene: TRBJ2-5; v_gene: TRBV25-1; CDR3nt: TGTGCCAGCAGTCACCAGGGGTCGGCTTTGGAGTCCGAAGAGACCCAGTACTTC; CDR3aa: CASSHQGSALESEETQYF
d_gene: .; abundance: .; len: 10; j_gene: TRBJ2-1; v_gene: TRBV29-1; CDR3nt: TGCAGCGTTGTTAGCTATGAGCAGTTCTTC; CDR3aa: CSVVSYEQFF
d_gene: TRBD2; abundance: .; len: 14; j_gene: TRBJ2-1; v_gene: TRBV27; CDR3nt: TGTGCCAGCAGAGCGGGAGCCTCCTACAATGAGCAGTTCTTC; CDR3aa: CASRAGASYNEQFF
d_gene: .; abundance: .; len: 15; j_gene: TRBJ2-1; v_gene: TRBV4-1; CDR3nt: TGCGCCAGCAGCCACTTCGCTACCCTAAATCTTATGCAGTTCTTC; CDR3aa: CASSHFATLNLMQFF
d_gene: .; abundance: .; len: 11; j_gene: TRBJ2-2; v_gene: TRBV27; CDR3nt: TGTGCCAGCAGGGGTTACCGGGAGCTGTTTTTT; CDR3aa: CASRGYRELFF
d_gene: .; abundance: .; len: 18; j_gene: TRBJ2-6; v_gene: TRBV4-1; CDR3nt: TGCGCCAGCAGCATAGAAGACGAACCACAAAGTCGGGCCAACGTCCTGACTTTC; CDR3aa: CASSIEDEPQSRANVLTF
d_gene: .; abundance: once; len: 15; j_gene: TRBJ1-1; v_gene: TRBV4-1; CDR3nt: TGCGCCAGCAGCCAAGCTCTCCCAGCCGACACTGAAGCTTTCTTT; CDR3aa: CASSQALPADTEAFF
d_gene: .; abundance: .; len: 18; j_gene: TRBJ2-7; v_gene: TRBV7-2; CDR3nt: TGTGCCAGCAGCCCCAACCCATTCCAGGGGAGGAGTTCCTACGAGCAGTACTTC; CDR3aa: CASSPNPFQGRSSYEQYF
d_gene: TRBD2; abundance: .; len: 15; j_gene: TRBJ2-3; v_gene: TRBV15; CDR3nt: TGTGCCACCAGCAGGAAGCGGGAGAGGACAGATACGCAGTATTTT; CDR3aa: CATSRKRERTDTQYF
d_gene: .; abundance: .; len: 14; j_gene: TRBJ1-2; v_gene: TRBV28; CDR3nt: TGTGCCAGCAGTTTCAGAGGGGCCTTATATGGCTACACCTTC; CDR3aa: CASSFRGALYGYTF
d_gene: .; abundance: .; len: 14; j_gene: TRBJ2-1; v_gene: TRBV15; CDR3nt: TGTGCCACCAGCAGAGATCGGTCCTACAATGAGCAGTTCTTC; CDR3aa: CATSRDRSYNEQFF
d_gene: .; abundance: many; len: 13; j_gene: TRBJ2-7; v_gene: TRBV27; CDR3nt: TGTGCCAGCATGGGGGGAGCTTCCTACGAGCAGTACTTC; CDR3aa: CASMGGASYEQYF
d_gene: TRBD1; abundance: .; len: 16; j_gene: TRBJ2-7; v_gene: TRBV27; CDR3nt: TGTGCCAGCAGTTTTTCCGCGGACAGGTCACCCTACGAGCAGTACTTC; CDR3aa: CASSFSADRSPYEQYF
d_gene: TRBD2; abundance: .; len: 14; j_gene: TRBJ2-7; v_gene: TRBV19; CDR3nt: TGTGCCAGCTCCGGGACTAGCGTGTCCTACGAGCAGTACTTC; CDR3aa: CASSGTSVSYEQYF
d_gene: .; abundance: .; len: 17; j_gene: TRBJ2-1; v_gene: TRBV21-1; CDR3nt: TGTGCCAGCAGCAACGCCCCCGGACTAGCTTCGCCAGGTGAGCAGTTCTTC; CDR3aa: CASSNAPGLASPGEQFF
d_gene: TRBD2; abundance: .; len: 15; j_gene: TRBJ2-3; v_gene: TRBV9; CDR3nt: TGTGCCAGCAGCGTAGAGGGACTAGCTGCAGATACGCAGTATTTT; CDR3aa: CASSVEGLAADTQYF
d_gene: TRBD2; abundance: once; len: 15; j_gene: TRBJ2-5; v_gene: TRBV5-8; CDR3nt: TGTGCCAGCAGCTGGGGACTAGCGGACCAAGAGACCCAGTACTTC; CDR3aa: CASSWGLADQETQYF
d_gene: .; abundance: .; len: 16; j_gene: TRBJ2-7; v_gene: TRBV27; CDR3nt: TGTGCCAGCAGTTTATCAGGGGGGGGAAATAACTACGAGCAGTACTTC; CDR3aa: CASSLSGGGNNYEQYF
d_gene: TRBD1; abundance: .; len: 16; j_gene: TRBJ2-5; v_gene: TRBV9; CDR3nt: TGTGCCAGCAGCCCCCTCAGATCCGGGACAGGGGAGACCCAGTACTTC; CDR3aa: CASSPLRSGTGETQYF
d_gene: .; abundance: .; len: 15; j_gene: TRBJ2-5; v_gene: TRBV6-1; CDR3nt: TGTGCCAGCAGTACCCGACTCATTGAAGCGGAGACCCAGTACTTC; CDR3aa: CASSTRLIEAETQYF
d_gene: .; abundance: .; len: 16; j_gene: TRBJ2-7; v_gene: TRBV9; CDR3nt: TGTGCCAGCAGCCGAGGGGGGTTGTCGGGAATATACGAGCAGTACTTC; CDR3aa: CASSRGGLSGIYEQYF
d_gene: TRBD2; abundance: .; len: 14; j_gene: TRBJ2-7; v_gene: TRBV5-4; CDR3nt: TGTGCCAGCAGCTCTAGCGGGACGAACTACGAGCAGTACTTC; CDR3aa: CASSSSGTNYEQYF
d_gene: .; abundance: .; len: 18; j_gene: TRBJ2-1; v_gene: TRBV5-4; CDR3nt: TGTGCCAGCAGCGCCGAACCCGACAGGGGAGGTTCTAGCGGGAAGCAGTTCTTC; CDR3aa: CASSAEPDRGGSSGKQFF
d_gene: .; abundance: .; len: 15; j_gene: TRBJ2-1; v_gene: TRBV9; CDR3nt: TGTGCCAGCAGCCCCAGAGGGAGCTCCTACAATGAGCAGTTCTTC; CDR3aa: CASSPRGSSYNEQFF